One sample yielded the 7 T cell receptor beta chains listed below, sequenced in a study of cytomegalovirus exposure and HLA in healthy donors. 13 Jbeta primers and 60 Vbeta primers were used for the PCR. TCRdb's table, derived via immunoSEQ multiplex PCR, lists solely in-frame clones and lacks some. The profile shows more than 100,000 clones, about 74% of them singletons. Specimen: PBMCs. The receptors derive from a woman aged 45-60 years in good health and CMV-seropositive.

This clone appeared once. V and J are TRBV4-2 and TRBJ2-7; 8 positions match TRBD2. V lost 2 bases to trimming and J lost 4 bases; unmatched junction nucleotides: 13. This CDR3 is built from 17 residues. In germline, CDR1 is LGHNA, CDR2 YNFKEQ. CDR3 nucleotide sequence: TGTGCCAGCAGCCAACCCAGCGGGGGTACACCCCCATACGAGCAGTACTTC. It yields the protein CASSQPSGGTPPYEQYF.

The chain has TRBV11-2 and TRBJ1-4; perhaps TRBD1 as D (5 bases). V dropped 4 bases and J dropped 0 bases, with 9 bases sitting between them. The CDR3 has 15 amino acids. Germline loops: CDR1 SGHAT, CDR2 FQNNGV. In DNA, the CDR3 is TGTGCCAGCAGCTCTACCAGGGCAACTAATGAAAAACTGTTTTTT. It is translated as CASSSTRATNEKLFF.

The chain employs TRBV10-2 and TRBJ1-6; perhaps TRBD1 as D (5 bases). Germline V gene sequence: CDR1 WSHSY, CDR2 SAAADI. The germline V and J ends were trimmed by 11 bases and 6 bases, with 11 bases remaining between them. CDR3 length equals 12 residues. The CDR3 region is CAAGTGNSPLHF. DNA of the CDR3: TGCGCCGCGGGGACGGGTAATTCACCCCTCCACTTT.

This clone appeared a few times. This chain connects TRBV30 to TRBJ1-1; possible D gene TRBD1, 5 bases. This CDR3 region has 13 residues. Looked up from germline, CDR1 is GTSNPN and CDR2 is SVGIG (reference sequence). The germline V and J ends were trimmed by 0 bases and 6 bases, with 11 bases remaining between them. The CDR3 DNA reads TGTGCCTGGAGTGTTACCCGGGGGGCTGAAGCTTTCTTT. This encodes CAWSVTRGAEAFF.

This clone was detected once. CDR3 DNA: TGTGCCACCAGCAGAGATTTTGGGGGACAGGGATCTAATCAGCCCCAGCATTTT. It codes for CATSRDFGGQGSNQPQHF. This chain connects TRBV15 to TRBJ1-5, with 9 bases lining up with TRBD1. Unmatched junction bases numbered 10, after V lost 0 bases and J lost 4 bases. The germline CDR1 and CDR2 sequences are LNHNV and YYDKDF (reference sequence). CDR3 length: 18 amino acids.

The J gene is TRBJ1-4, the V gene TRBV7-2; weak D call: TRBD1 (5 bases). The germline V and J ends were trimmed by 5 bases and 5 bases, with 9 bases remaining between them. Per the germline V gene, CDR1 is SGHTA and CDR2 is FQGNSA. The CDR3 totals 13 residues. The CDR3 DNA is TGTGCCAGCAGCCGACAGCTAAATGAAAAACTGTTTTTT. Translating it yields CASSRQLNEKLFF.

The chain carries TRBV5-1 and TRBJ2-2; 10 bases are shared with TRBD2. The germline V gene has CDR1 SGHRS and CDR2 YFSETQ. This CDR3 is 16 amino acids long. V was pared by 1 base and J by 0 bases, with 0 bases of the junction left unmatched. The CDR3: CASSLTSGANTGELFF. The CDR3 nucleotides read TGCGCCAGCAGCTTGACTAGCGGGGCGAACACCGGGGAGCTGTTTTTT.